A selection of T cell receptor beta chains follows, all from one sample in a study of cytomegalovirus exposure and HLA in healthy donors. Measured with immunoSEQ multiplex PCR; TCRdb has only the in-frame clones, and not every one. The sample holds fewer than 200,000 clones, about four fifths seen once. The sequenced sample was PBMCs. The receptors shown here come from a woman between 18 and 29 years old in good health and CMV-seronegative. Both conserved end residues are part of each CDR3. A D gene is named only where the DNA matches it firmly. Size is stated for part of the rows, as once, few or many counts, or as a class when the clone is expanded.

v_gene	d_gene	len	abundance	j_gene	CDR3nt	CDR3aa
TRBV28	TRBD1	15	.	TRBJ1-4	TGTGCCAGCAGTCGACAGGGGTCAGCTAATGAAAAACTGTTTTTT	CASSRQGSANEKLFF
TRBV6-5	TRBD1	15	.	TRBJ1-4	TGTGCCAGCAGTCCTTTGACAGGGTCCAATGAAAAACTGTTTTTT	CASSPLTGSNEKLFF
TRBV28	TRBD1	15	.	TRBJ1-2	TGTGCCAGCACCCTAGGGACAGGCTCTAACTATGGCTACACCTTC	CASTLGTGSNYGYTF
TRBV7-9	TRBD1	14	.	TRBJ1-2	TGTTCCAGCAGCTTGACAGGGGGCAACTATGGCTACACCTTC	CSSSLTGGNYGYTF
TRBV4-3	TRBD1	15	.	TRBJ2-2	TGCGCCAGCAGCCAAGGGACAGGGTGGGCCGGGGAGCTGTTTTTT	CASSQGTGWAGELFF
TRBV28	.	13	.	TRBJ2-2	TGTGCCAGCAGTCCCGGAGTCCTTGGGGAGCTGTTTTTT	CASSPGVLGELFF
TRBV28	TRBD1	15	few	TRBJ1-3	TGTGCCACCTTCTCCCTCACAGGGGGAGGAAACACCATATATTTT	CATFSLTGGGNTIYF
TRBV29-1	TRBD2	14	.	TRBJ2-3	TGCAGCGTCGGACTAGCGGGGTTCACAGATACGCAGTATTTT	CSVGLAGFTDTQYF
TRBV19	TRBD2	17	.	TRBJ2-1	TGTGCCAGTAGTATTCGGGTTCTAGCGGGAGCAAACAATGAGCAGTTCTTC	CASSIRVLAGANNEQFF
TRBV15	TRBD2	17	few	TRBJ2-3	TGTGCCACCAGCAGAGAAGGGGCGGCGGGGGGCACAGATACGCAGTATTTT	CATSREGAAGGTDTQYF
TRBV6-1	.	14	few	TRBJ2-1	TGTGCCAGCTCCCCCTTGGAGGGCCTTAATGAGCAGTTCTTC	CASSPLEGLNEQFF
TRBV6-6	.	15	.	TRBJ2-5	TGTGCCAGCAGTTACAATGCGGGGACCCAAGAGACCCAGTACTTC	CASSYNAGTQETQYF
TRBV20-1	.	11	.	TRBJ2-7	TGCAGTGCTAGAGGGGAGTACGAGCAGTACTTC	CSARGEYEQYF
TRBV6-5	.	14	.	TRBJ1-2	TGTGCCAGCAGTTACGCCCCTACAGGGTCGGGCTACACCTTC	CASSYAPTGSGYTF
TRBV7-2	.	15	.	TRBJ2-1	TGTGCCAGCAGCCCGGGACTCAGCTCCTACAATGAGCAGTTCTTC	CASSPGLSSYNEQFF
TRBV6-1	.	15	few	TRBJ1-5	TGTGCCAGCAGTGAAATTCGGTTAGGCAATCAGCCCCAGCATTTT	CASSEIRLGNQPQHF
TRBV18	.	14	.	TRBJ2-1	TGTGCCAGCTCACCACGACAGACCGACAATGAGCAGTTCTTC	CASSPRQTDNEQFF
TRBV28	.	16	.	TRBJ1-2	TGTGCCAGCAGTTTTGCAGGGGTTGGGTTTTCGGATGGCTACACCTTC	CASSFAGVGFSDGYTF
TRBV19	.	14	.	TRBJ2-3	TGTGCCAGTAATATACGAGACAGAACAGATACGCAGTATTTT	CASNIRDRTDTQYF
TRBV2	TRBD1	12	.	TRBJ2-5	TGTGCCAGCAGTCGACAGGGGGAGACCCAGTACTTC	CASSRQGETQYF
TRBV5-6	TRBD2	16	.	TRBJ2-1	TGTGCCAGCAGCTTGGAAGGACTAGAGATTTACAATGAGCAGTTCTTC	CASSLEGLEIYNEQFF
TRBV7-9	TRBD2	15	.	TRBJ2-2	TGTGCCAGCAGTTTCACTAGCGGGAGGACCGGGGAGCTGTTTTTT	CASSFTSGRTGELFF
TRBV30	TRBD2	15	.	TRBJ2-7	TGTGCCTGGACTTCCGGGCGGGGGGGTCCCTACGAGCAGTACTTC	CAWTSGRGGPYEQYF
TRBV7-9	TRBD1	15	.	TRBJ1-4	TGTGCCAGCAGCGACCCCGGGACAGGCCCCGAAAAACTGTTTTTT	CASSDPGTGPEKLFF
TRBV29-1	TRBD1	15	.	TRBJ2-7	TGCAGCGTCACAGGGGACGGGCGGGCTCCCTACGAGCAGTACTTC	CSVTGDGRAPYEQYF
TRBV10-2	TRBD1	15	.	TRBJ2-1	TGCGCCAGCAGTGAAGCAGGGACAGGGTACAATGAGCAGTTCTTC	CASSEAGTGYNEQFF
TRBV4-1	.	14	.	TRBJ2-5	TGCGCCAGCAGCCAAGGGTGGAGGAAACAGACCCAGTACTTC	CASSQGWRKQTQYF
TRBV28	TRBD2	18	once	TRBJ2-6	TGTGCCAGCAGCTCTGGTGGGGCGGGAGGAGCAGGGGCCAACGTCCTGACTTTC	CASSSGGAGGAGANVLTF
TRBV6-6	TRBD2	16	.	TRBJ2-3	TGTGCCAGCATCCCCTTAGCGGGAACGAACACAGATACGCAGTATTTT	CASIPLAGTNTDTQYF
TRBV7-2	.	17	.	TRBJ2-4	TGTGCCAGCAGCTTAGAAGGAGGGGGCAAAGCCAAAAACATTCAGTACTTC	CASSLEGGGKAKNIQYF
TRBV9	.	16	.	TRBJ2-5	TGTGCCAGCAGCGTAGGGGGAGGTAGGGTTGGGGAGACCCAGTACTTC	CASSVGGGRVGETQYF
TRBV2	.	17	once	TRBJ1-6	TGTGCCAGCAGTGAAGCGGGTGTAGGGGGATATAATTCACCCCTCCACTTT	CASSEAGVGGYNSPLHF
TRBV27	TRBD1	18	.	TRBJ2-2	TGTGCCAGCAGTACCCAATTCCGGGACAGGGGGCACACCGGGGAGCTGTTTTTT	CASSTQFRDRGHTGELFF
TRBV9	.	15	few	TRBJ1-6	TGTGCCAGCAGCGCGGGTTCGCGCTATAATTCACCCCTCCACTTT	CASSAGSRYNSPLHF
TRBV7-9	.	12	.	TRBJ1-4	TGTGCCAGCAGCGCCGGTAATGAAAAACTGTTTTTT	CASSAGNEKLFF
TRBV6-5	.	15	.	TRBJ1-2	TGTGCCAGCAGTTACAAGGGGTCAAGGATCTATGGCTACACCTTC	CASSYKGSRIYGYTF
TRBV19	.	12	.	TRBJ1-1	TGTGCCAGTAGTAACAAGAACACTGAAGCTTTCTTT	CASSNKNTEAFF
TRBV25-1	.	14	.	TRBJ1-1	TGTGCCAGCAGCCACGGGGGGCAGAACACTGAAGCTTTCTTT	CASSHGGQNTEAFF
TRBV5-1	.	14	.	TRBJ2-7	TGCGCCAGCAGCTTGGAACGGGAGAACTACGAGCAGTACTTC	CASSLERENYEQYF
TRBV5-4	TRBD2	16	few	TRBJ2-3	TGTGCCAGCAGCGTTATCTTAGCGGGAGAATGGGATACGCAGTATTTT	CASSVILAGEWDTQYF
TRBV5-5	TRBD2	15	.	TRBJ2-7	TGTGCCAGCAGCCACGGACTAGTAGGGACCTACGAGCAGTACTTC	CASSHGLVGTYEQYF
TRBV6-5	TRBD1	14	.	TRBJ1-6	TGTGCCACCACAGAGGACAGGCTCAATTCACCCCTCCACTTT	CATTEDRLNSPLHF
TRBV7-9	.	16	.	TRBJ2-1	TGTTCCAGCAGCTTAGGGGGCGCGGGATCTACGGATGAGCAGTTCTTC	CSSSLGGAGSTDEQFF
TRBV7-2	TRBD1	15	.	TRBJ2-5	TGCGCCAGCAGCTTAGTGTGGGACAGCCAAGAGACCCAGTACTTC	CASSLVWDSQETQYF
TRBV5-1	.	16	.	TRBJ1-1	TGCGCCAGCCACCGGGAGAGACAGAACCTAGCCACTGAAGCTTTCTTT	CASHRERQNLATEAFF
TRBV2	TRBD1	15	once	TRBJ1-3	TGTGCCAGCAGAGCTGGGACAGGGGCTGGAAACACCATATATTTT	CASRAGTGAGNTIYF
TRBV23-1	.	12	.	TRBJ2-5	TGCGCCAGCAGTCCGGGGTTAGAGACCCAGTACTTC	CASSPGLETQYF
TRBV5-6	.	14	.	TRBJ2-7	TGTGCCAGCAGCTTGGGATCCAGGTCCCACGAGCAGTACTTC	CASSLGSRSHEQYF
TRBV9	.	17	.	TRBJ2-6	TGTGCCAGCAGCGGGGGCTCGACAATTCCTGGGGCCAACGTCCTGACTTTC	CASSGGSTIPGANVLTF
TRBV19	TRBD1	15	.	TRBJ2-7	TGTGCCAGTAGGGACCCCGGGACAGGGACCTACGAGCAGTACTTC	CASRDPGTGTYEQYF
TRBV10-1	.	14	few	TRBJ2-3	TGCGCCAGCAGTCGGGGACTTTCCACAGATACGCAGTATTTT	CASSRGLSTDTQYF
TRBV18	.	16	.	TRBJ1-2	TGTGCCAGCTCGCGAGAGGGGACATACCGCCTTTACGGCTACACCTTC	CASSREGTYRLYGYTF
TRBV5-1	TRBD1	16	.	TRBJ2-5	TGCGCCAGCAGCGGATCCGGGACAGGGGGCGGAAAGACCCAGTACTTC	CASSGSGTGGGKTQYF
TRBV28	TRBD2	15	.	TRBJ2-3	TGTGCCAGCAGTTTAGGGACTAGCGGGACAGATACGCAGTATTTT	CASSLGTSGTDTQYF
TRBV7-9	.	15	.	TRBJ2-3	TGTGCCAGCAGCGCAGCTAGCGCCGGTGGGGTTACGCAGTATTTT	CASSAASAGGVTQYF
TRBV7-2	TRBD1	19	.	TRBJ2-3	TGTGCCAGCAGCCTAGTCGCCCTGTCGGGACAGGGCACCCCAGATACGCAGTATTTT	CASSLVALSGQGTPDTQYF
TRBV28	.	16	.	TRBJ1-1	TGTGCCAGCCCTGGGCGGGGGGTCCAGGGGAACACTGAAGCTTTCTTT	CASPGRGVQGNTEAFF
TRBV4-3	.	14	few	TRBJ2-3	TGCGCCAGCAGCCAGATCTATGGCACAGATACGCAGTATTTT	CASSQIYGTDTQYF
TRBV6-1	.	12	.	TRBJ2-4	TGTGCCGCCGGTAGAGCCAAAAACATTCAGTACTTC	CAAGRAKNIQYF